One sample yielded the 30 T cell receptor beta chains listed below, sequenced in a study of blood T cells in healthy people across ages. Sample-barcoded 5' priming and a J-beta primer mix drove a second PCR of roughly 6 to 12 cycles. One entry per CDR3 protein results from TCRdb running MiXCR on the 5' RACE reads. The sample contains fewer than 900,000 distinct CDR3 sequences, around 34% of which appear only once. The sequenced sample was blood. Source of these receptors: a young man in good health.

The chain's CDR3 is CASTELGGAKEYF. The CDR3 DNA sequence: TGTGCCAGCACCGAGCTTGGGGGAGCTAAAGAGTACTTC. The rearrangement joins TRBV6-1 to TRBJ2-7; D tentatively fits TRBD1 or TRBD2 (5 bases each). The CDR3 runs to 13 residues. V dropped 7 bases and J dropped 11 bases, with 21 bases sitting between them. From germline, CDR1 is MNHNS and CDR2 SASEGT.

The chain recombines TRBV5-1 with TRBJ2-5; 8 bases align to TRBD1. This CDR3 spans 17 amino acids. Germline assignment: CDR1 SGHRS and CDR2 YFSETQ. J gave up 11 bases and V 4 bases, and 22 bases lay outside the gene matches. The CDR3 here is CASSDAGDRPFPNEQYF. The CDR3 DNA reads TGCGCCAGCAGCGACGCCGGGGACAGGCCCTTTCCCAATGAGCAGTACTTC.

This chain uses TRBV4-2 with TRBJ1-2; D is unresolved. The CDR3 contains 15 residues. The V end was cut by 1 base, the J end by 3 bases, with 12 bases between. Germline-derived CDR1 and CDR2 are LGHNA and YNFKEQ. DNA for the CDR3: TGTGCCAGCAGCCAAGCAGCGGGTCAGGACTATGGCTACACCTTC. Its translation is CASSQAAGQDYGYTF.

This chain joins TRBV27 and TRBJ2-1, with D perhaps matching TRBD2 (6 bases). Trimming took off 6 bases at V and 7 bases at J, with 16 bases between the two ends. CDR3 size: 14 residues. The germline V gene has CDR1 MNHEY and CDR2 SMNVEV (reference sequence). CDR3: CASSLSSVGNEQFF. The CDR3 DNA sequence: TGTGCCAGCAGCCTGTCTAGCGTTGGGAATGAGCAGTTCTTC.

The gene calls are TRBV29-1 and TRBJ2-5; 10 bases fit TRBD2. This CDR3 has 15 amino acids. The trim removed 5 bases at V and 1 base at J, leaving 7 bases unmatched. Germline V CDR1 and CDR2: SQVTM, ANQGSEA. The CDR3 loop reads CSVRVAGGFQETQYF. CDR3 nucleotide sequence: TGCAGCGTTAGAGTAGCGGGGGGTTTCCAAGAGACCCAGTACTTC.

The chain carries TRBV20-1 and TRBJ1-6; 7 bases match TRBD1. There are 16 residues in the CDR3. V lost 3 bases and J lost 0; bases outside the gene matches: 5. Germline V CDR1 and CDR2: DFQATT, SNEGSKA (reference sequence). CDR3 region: CSARGQSSSYNSPLHF. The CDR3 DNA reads TGCAGTGCTAGGGGACAGTCAAGCTCCTATAATTCACCCCTCCACTTT.

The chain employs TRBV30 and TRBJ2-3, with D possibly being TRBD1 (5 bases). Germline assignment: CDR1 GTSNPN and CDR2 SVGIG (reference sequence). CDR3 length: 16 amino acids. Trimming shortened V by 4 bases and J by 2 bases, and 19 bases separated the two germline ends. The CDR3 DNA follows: TGTGCCTGGAACCCCGGACAACGGACCACCACAGATACGCAGTATTTT. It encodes CAWNPGQRTTTDTQYF.

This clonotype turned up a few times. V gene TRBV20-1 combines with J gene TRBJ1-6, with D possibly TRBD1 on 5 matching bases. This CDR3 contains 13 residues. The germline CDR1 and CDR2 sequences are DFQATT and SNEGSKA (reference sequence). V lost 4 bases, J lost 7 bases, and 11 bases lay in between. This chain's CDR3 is CSATGTANSPLHF. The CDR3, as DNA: TGCAGTGCTACCGGGACCGCAAATTCACCCCTCCACTTT.

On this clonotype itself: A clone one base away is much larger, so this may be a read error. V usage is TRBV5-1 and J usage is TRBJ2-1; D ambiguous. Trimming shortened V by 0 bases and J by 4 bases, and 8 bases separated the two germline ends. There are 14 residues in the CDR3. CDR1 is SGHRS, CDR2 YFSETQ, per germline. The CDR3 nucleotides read TGCGCCAGCAGCTTGGGCAGCCCTTACAATGAGCAGTTCTTC. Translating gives CASSLGSPYNEQFF.

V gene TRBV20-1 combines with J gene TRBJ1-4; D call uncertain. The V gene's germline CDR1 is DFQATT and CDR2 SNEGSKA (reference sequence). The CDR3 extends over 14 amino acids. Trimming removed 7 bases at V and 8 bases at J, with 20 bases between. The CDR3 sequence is CSVATGPSREKLFF. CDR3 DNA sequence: TGCAGTGTGGCGACCGGGCCATCCAGGGAAAAACTGTTTTTT.

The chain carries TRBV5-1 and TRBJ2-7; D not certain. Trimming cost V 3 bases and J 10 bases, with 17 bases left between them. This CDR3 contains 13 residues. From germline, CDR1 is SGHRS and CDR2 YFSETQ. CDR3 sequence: CASSSTQTRTQYF. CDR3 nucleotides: TGCGCCAGCAGCTCGACGCAGACACGTACCCAGTACTTC.

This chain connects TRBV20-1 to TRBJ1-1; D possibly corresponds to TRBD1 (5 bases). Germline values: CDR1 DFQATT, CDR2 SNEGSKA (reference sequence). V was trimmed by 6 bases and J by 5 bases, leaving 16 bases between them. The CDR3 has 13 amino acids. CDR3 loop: CSAPTGGVTEAFF. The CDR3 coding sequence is TGCAGTGCCCCAACTGGGGGGGTGACTGAAGCTTTCTTT.

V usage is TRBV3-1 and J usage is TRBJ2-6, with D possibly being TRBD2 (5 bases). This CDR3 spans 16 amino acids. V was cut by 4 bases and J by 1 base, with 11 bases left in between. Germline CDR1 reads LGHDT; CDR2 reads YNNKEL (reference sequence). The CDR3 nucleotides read TGTGCCAGCAGCCGCACGACGGGGTCTGGGGCCAACGTCCTGACTTTC. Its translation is CASSRTTGSGANVLTF.

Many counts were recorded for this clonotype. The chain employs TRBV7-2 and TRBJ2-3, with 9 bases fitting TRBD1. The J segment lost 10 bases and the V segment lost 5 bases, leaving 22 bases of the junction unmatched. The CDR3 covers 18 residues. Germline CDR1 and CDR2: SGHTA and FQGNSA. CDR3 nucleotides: TGTGCCAGCAGCCCTACGAGAGGACAGGGGTTTTATCGGCCTGCGCAGTATTTT. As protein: CASSPTRGQGFYRPAQYF.

The CDR3 region has the DNA TGTGCCAGCTTCCCGGAGAGCATTTACACCGGGGAGCTGTTTTTT. This encodes CASFPESIYTGELFF. The chain has TRBV7-2 and TRBJ2-2, with D uncertain. The CDR3 contains 15 residues. V was clipped by 8 bases and J by 3 bases, with 16 bases between them. Germline loops: CDR1 SGHTA, CDR2 FQGNSA.

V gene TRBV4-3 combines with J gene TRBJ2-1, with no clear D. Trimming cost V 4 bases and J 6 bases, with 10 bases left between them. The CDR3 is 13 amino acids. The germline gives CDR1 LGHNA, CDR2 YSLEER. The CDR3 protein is CASSPYVGNEQFF. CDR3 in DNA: TGCGCCAGCAGCCCTTATGTCGGCAATGAGCAGTTCTTC.

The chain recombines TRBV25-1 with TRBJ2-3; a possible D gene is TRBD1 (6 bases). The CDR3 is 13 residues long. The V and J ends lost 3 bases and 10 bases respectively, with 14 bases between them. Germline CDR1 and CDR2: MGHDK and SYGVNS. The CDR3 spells CASSDPRGSAQYF. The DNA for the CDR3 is TGTGCCAGCAGTGACCCCAGGGGAAGTGCGCAGTATTTT.

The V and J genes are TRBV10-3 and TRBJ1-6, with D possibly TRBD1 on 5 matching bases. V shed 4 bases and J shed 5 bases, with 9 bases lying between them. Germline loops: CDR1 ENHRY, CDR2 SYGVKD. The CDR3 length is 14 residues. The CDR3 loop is CAISGGEDNSPLHF. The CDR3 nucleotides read TGTGCCATCAGTGGGGGGGAGGATAATTCACCCCTCCACTTT.

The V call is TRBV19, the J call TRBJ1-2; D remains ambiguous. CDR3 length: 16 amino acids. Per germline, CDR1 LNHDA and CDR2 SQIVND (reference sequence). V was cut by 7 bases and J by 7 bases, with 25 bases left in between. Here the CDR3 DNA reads TGTGCCAGTACCGATCTACAAAGGGTCCCACGGCGTGGCTACACCTTC. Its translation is CASTDLQRVPRRGYTF.

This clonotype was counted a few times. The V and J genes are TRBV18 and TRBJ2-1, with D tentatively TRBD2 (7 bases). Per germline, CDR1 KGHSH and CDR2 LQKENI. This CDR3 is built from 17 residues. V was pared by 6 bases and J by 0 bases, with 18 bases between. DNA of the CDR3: TGTGCCAGCTCCCCCTCGGGGGGCTCTAGCTCCTACAATGAGCAGTTCTTC. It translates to CASSPSGGSSSYNEQFF. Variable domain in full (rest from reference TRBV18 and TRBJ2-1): NAGVMQNPRHLVRRRGQEARLRCSPMKGHSHVYWYRQLPEEGLKFMVYLQKENIIDESGMPKERFSAEFPKEGPSILRIQQVVRGDSAAYFCASSPSGGSSSYNEQFFGPGTRLTVL.

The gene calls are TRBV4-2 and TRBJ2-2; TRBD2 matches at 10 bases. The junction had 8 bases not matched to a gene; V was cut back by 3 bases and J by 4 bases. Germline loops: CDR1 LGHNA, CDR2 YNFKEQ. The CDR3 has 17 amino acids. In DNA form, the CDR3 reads TGTGCCAGCAGCCAGCGAAAAAGCGGGGGGGCCACCGGGGAGCTGTTTTTT. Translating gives CASSQRKSGGATGELFF.

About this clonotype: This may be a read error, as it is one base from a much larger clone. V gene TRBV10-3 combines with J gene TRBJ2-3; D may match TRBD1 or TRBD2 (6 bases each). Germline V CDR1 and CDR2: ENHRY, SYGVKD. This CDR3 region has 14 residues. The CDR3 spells CAISAQGGTDTRYF. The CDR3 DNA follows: TGTGCCATCAGTGCACAGGGAGGCACAGATACGCGGTATTTT.

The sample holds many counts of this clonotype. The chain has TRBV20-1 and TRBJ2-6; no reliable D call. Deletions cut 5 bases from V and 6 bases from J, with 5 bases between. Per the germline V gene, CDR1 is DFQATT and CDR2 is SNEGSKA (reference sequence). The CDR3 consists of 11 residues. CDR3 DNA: TGCAGTGCTCATGAGGCCAACGTCCTGACTTTC. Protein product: CSAHEANVLTF.

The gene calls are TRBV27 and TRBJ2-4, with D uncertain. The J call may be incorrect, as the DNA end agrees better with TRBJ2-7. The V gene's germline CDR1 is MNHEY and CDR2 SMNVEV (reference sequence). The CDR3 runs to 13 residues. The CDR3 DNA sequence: TGTGCCAGCAGTGTGTCCCGAACCTACGAGCAGTACTTC. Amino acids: CASSVSRTYEQYF.

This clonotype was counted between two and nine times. CDR3 region: CASSIQGSQPQHF. CDR3 bases: TGTGCCAGCAGCATACAGGGCAGTCAGCCCCAGCATTTT. The chain recombines TRBV7-9 with TRBJ1-5; maybe TRBD1 (6 bases). Germline V lookup: CDR1 SEHNR, CDR2 FQNEAQ (reference sequence). V was trimmed by 5 bases and J by 6 bases, leaving 11 bases between them. CDR3 length equals 13 residues.

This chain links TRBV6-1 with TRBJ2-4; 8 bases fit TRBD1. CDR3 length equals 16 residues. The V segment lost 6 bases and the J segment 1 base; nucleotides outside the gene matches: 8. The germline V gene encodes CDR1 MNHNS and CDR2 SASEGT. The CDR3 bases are TGTGCCAGCAGCGGGTCAGGGGGCAGGGCCAAAAACATTCAGTACTTC. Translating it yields CASSGSGGRAKNIQYF.

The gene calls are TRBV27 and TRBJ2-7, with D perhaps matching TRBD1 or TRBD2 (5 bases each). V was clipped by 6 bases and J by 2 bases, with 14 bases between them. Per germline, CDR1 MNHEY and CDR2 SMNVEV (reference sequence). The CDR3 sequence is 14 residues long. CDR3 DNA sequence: TGTGCCAGCAGGGAGGTTAGGGGCGCCTACGAGCAGTACTTC. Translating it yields CASREVRGAYEQYF.

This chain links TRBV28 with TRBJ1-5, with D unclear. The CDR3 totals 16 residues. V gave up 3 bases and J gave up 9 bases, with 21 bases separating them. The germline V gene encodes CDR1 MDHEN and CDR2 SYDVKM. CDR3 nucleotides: TGTGCCAGCAGTTTCCGAACGGCCCTGGGATCCCGGCCCCAGCATTTT. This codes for CASSFRTALGSRPQHF.

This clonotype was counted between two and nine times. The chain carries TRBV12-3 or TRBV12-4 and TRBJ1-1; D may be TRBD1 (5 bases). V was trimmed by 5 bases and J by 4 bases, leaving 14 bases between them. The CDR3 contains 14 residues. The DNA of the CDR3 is TGTGCCAGCAGTGATGGGGGGGGAATCACTGAAGCTTTCTTT. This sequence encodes CASSDGGGITEAFF.

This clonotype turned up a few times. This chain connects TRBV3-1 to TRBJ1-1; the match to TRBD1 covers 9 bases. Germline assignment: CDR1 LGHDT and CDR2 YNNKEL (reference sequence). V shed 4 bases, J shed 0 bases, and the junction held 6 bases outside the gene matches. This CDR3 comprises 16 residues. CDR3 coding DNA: TGTGCCAGCAGCCCGGGGACAGGGCCCGTGAACACTGAAGCTTTCTTT. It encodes CASSPGTGPVNTEAFF.